This T cell receptor beta chain was recorded in a study of cytomegalovirus exposure and HLA in healthy donors. In the study overall: Early on, a data release was issued that held roughly 80 million unique TCRs from HLA-typed donors.

PCR was performed using 60 Vbeta and 13 Jbeta primers. Sequenced by immunoSEQ multiplex PCR; TCRdb stores in-frame clones only, minus some. The profile shows about 170,000 clones, 65% to 85% of them singletons. General observations from the study: TCR beta chain V- and J-gene trimming was linked, in a later analysis, to a missense variant in DCLRE1C.

The CDR3 contains 14 residues. The V and J ends lost 8 bases and 7 bases, in that order; junction bases with no gene match: 10. Germline loops: CDR1 MDHEN, CDR2 SYDVKM. For this clone: Its antigen is unknown.

V usage is TRBV28 and J usage is TRBJ2-7, with 11 bases that match TRBD1. Sample: PBMCs. The origin of this receptor is a woman aged 45-59 years in good health and CMV-seropositive. The CDR3 DNA reads TGTGCCAGCTGGGACAGGGGGGGGGTTGGGGAGCAGTACTTC. The encoded protein is CASWDRGGVGEQYF.